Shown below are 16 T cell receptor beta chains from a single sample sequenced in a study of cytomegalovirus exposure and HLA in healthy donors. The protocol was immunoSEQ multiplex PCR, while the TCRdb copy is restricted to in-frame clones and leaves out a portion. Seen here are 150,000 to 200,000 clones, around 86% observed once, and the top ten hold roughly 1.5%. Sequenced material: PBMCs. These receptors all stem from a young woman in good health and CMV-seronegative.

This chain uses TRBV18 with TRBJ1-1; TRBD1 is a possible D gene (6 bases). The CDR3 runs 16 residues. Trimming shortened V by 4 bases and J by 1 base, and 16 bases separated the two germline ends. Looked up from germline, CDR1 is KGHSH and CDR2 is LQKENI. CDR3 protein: CASSQGTRATNTEAFF. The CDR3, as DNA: TGTGCCAGCTCACAAGGGACACGGGCGACGAACACTGAAGCTTTCTTT.

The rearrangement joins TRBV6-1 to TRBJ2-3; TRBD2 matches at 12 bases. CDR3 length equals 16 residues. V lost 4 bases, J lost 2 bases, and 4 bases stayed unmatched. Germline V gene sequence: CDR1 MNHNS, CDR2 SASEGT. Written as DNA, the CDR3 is TGTGCCAGCAGTGGCCCTAGCGGGGGGGCCACAGATACGCAGTATTTT. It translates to CASSGPSGGATDTQYF.

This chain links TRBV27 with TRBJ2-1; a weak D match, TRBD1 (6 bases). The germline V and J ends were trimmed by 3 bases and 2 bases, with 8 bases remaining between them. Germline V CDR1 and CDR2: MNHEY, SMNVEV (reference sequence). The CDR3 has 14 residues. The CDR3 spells CASSLTGAYNEQFF. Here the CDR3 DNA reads TGTGCCAGCAGTTTGACAGGCGCCTACAATGAGCAGTTCTTC.

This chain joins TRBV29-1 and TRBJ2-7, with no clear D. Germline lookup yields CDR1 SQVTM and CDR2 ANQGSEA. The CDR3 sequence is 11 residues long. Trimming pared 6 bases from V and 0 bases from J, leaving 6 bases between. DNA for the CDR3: TGCAGCGTGGAGAGCTCCTACGAGCAGTACTTC. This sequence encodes CSVESSYEQYF.

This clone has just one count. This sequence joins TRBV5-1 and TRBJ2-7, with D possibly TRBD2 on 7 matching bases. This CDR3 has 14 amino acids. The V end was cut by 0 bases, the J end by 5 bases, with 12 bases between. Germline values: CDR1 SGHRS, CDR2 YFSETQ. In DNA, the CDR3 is TGCGCCAGCAGCTTGGGTCCGGGGGGCCACGAGCAGTACTTC. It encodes CASSLGPGGHEQYF.

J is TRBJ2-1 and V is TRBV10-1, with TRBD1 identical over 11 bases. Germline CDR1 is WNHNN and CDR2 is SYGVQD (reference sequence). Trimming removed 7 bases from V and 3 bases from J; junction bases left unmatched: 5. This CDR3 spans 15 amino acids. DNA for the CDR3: TGCGCCAGCACTACCGGGACAGGGGGCTACAATGAGCAGTTCTTC. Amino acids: CASTTGTGGYNEQFF.

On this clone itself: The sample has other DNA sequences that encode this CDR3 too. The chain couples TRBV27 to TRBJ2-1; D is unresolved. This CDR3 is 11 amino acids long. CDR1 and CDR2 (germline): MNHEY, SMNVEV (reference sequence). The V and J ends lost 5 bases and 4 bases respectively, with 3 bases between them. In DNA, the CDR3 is TGTGCCAGCAGTCTTTACAATGAGCAGTTCTTC. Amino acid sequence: CASSLYNEQFF.

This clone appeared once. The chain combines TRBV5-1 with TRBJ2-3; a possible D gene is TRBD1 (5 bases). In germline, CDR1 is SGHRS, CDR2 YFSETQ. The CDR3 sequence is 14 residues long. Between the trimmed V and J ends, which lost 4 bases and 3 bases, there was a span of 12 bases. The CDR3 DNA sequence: TGCGCCAGCAGCGGGGAAAGGGGTACAGATACGCAGTATTTT. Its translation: CASSGERGTDTQYF.

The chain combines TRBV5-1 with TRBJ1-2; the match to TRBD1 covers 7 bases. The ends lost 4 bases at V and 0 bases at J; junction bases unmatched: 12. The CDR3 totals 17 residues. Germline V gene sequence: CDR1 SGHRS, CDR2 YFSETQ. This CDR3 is CASSLNRGAYSNYGYTF. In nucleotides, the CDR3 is TGCGCCAGCAGCCTGAACAGGGGCGCTTACTCTAACTATGGCTACACCTTC.

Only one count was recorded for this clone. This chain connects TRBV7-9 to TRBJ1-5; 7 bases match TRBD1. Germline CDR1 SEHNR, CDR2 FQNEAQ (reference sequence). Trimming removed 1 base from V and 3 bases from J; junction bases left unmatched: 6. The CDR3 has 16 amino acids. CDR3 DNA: TGTGCCAGCAGCTTAGGGGCAGGGGGTTTCAATCAGCCCCAGCATTTT. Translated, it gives CASSLGAGGFNQPQHF.

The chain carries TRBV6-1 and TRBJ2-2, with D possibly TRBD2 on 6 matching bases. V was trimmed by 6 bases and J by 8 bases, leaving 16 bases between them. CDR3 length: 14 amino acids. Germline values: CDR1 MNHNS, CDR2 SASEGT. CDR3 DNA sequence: TGTGCCAGCAGGGGGACTTGGGGGATGGGGGAGCTGTTTTTT. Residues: CASRGTWGMGELFF.

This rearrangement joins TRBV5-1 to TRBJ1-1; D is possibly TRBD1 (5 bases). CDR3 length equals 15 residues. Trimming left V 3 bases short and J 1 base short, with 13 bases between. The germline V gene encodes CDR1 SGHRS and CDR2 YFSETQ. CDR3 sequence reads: CASSSMGLPNTEAFF. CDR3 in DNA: TGCGCCAGCAGCTCGATGGGACTCCCGAACACTGAAGCTTTCTTT.

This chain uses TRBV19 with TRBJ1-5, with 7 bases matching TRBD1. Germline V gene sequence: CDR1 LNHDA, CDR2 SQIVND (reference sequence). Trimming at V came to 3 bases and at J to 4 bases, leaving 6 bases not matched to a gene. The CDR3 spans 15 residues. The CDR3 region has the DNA TGTGCCAGTAGTATGACGGGGACAGAGAATCAGCCCCAGCATTTT. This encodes CASSMTGTENQPQHF.

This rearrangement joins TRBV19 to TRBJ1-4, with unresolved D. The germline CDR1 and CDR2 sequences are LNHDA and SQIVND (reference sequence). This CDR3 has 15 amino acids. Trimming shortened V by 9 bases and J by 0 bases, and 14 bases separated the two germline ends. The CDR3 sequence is CASSTRRATNEKLFF. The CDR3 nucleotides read TGTGCCAGCTCCACCAGGCGAGCAACTAATGAAAAACTGTTTTTT.

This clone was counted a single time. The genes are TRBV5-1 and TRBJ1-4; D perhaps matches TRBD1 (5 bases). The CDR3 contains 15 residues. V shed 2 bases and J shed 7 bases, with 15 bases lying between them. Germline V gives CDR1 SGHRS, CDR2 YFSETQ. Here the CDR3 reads CASSLNSGLLEKLFF. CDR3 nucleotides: TGCGCCAGCAGCTTAAACTCAGGGCTCCTTGAAAAACTGTTTTTT.

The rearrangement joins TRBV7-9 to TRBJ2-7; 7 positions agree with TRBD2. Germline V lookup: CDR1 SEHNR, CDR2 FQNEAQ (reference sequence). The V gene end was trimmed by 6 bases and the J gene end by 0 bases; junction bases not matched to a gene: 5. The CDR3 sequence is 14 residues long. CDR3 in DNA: TGTGCCAGCAGTCTAGCGGAAAGCTCCTACGAGCAGTACTTC. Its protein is CASSLAESSYEQYF.